The 21 T cell receptor beta chains presented below share a single source sample, sequenced in a study of cytomegalovirus exposure and HLA in healthy donors. Primers: 60 Vbeta forward and 13 Jbeta reverse. Here immunoSEQ multiplex PCR was the method, and the copy in TCRdb shows in-frame clones only, minus some. This table holds more than 100,000 clones, roughly 66% found once. The sequencing input was PBMCs. These receptors were collected from a man aged 18 to 30 in good health and CMV-seronegative.

This clone was seen only a few times. This chain uses TRBV30 with TRBJ1-5; 7 bases agree with TRBD1. Germline assignment: CDR1 GTSNPN and CDR2 SVGIG (reference sequence). The CDR3 is 13 amino acids. V gave up 2 bases and J gave up 8 bases; unmatched junction bases: 6. CDR3 in amino acids: CAWSRQGREPQHF. In nucleotides, the CDR3 is TGTGCCTGGAGTCGACAGGGTCGAGAGCCCCAGCATTTT.

The rearrangement joins TRBV29-1 to TRBJ1-3, with TRBD1 identical over 9 bases. Trimming took 1 base from V and 0 from J; bases not matched to a gene: 1. CDR3 length: 15 residues. CDR1 and CDR2 (germline): SQVTM, ANQGSEA. CDR3 residues: CSVEVGQGSGNTIYF. Written as DNA, the CDR3 is TGCAGCGTTGAAGTGGGACAGGGCTCTGGAAACACCATATATTTT.

The chain employs TRBV10-2 and TRBJ1-4; the D gene is possibly TRBD1 (6 bases). The V end lost 3 bases, the J end lost 12 bases, and 8 bases lay between the germline ends. The germline V gene has CDR1 WSHSY and CDR2 SAAADI. The CDR3 runs to 11 residues. The chain's CDR3 is CASSDRGQLFF. The CDR3 region has the DNA TGCGCCAGCAGTGACAGGGGTCAACTGTTTTTT.

The chain recombines TRBV4-1 with TRBJ1-5, with D possibly TRBD1 on 5 matching bases. CDR1 is MGHRA, CDR2 YSYEKL, per germline. V dropped 0 bases and J dropped 3 bases, with 9 bases sitting between them. The CDR3 spans 15 residues. The CDR3 is CASSQDRDNNQPQHF. The CDR3 DNA follows: TGCGCCAGCAGCCAAGACAGGGATAACAATCAGCCCCAGCATTTT.

V gene TRBV18 combines with J gene TRBJ2-1; possible D gene TRBD2, 5 bases. V lost 5 bases to trimming and J lost 3 bases, with 14 bases between them. The CDR3 loop spans 15 amino acids. From germline, CDR1 is KGHSH and CDR2 LQKENI. CDR3 sequence (DNA): TGTGCCAGCTCAGCCCGGAGGACCCTCTACAATGAGCAGTTCTTC. Translating gives CASSARRTLYNEQFF.

The chain combines TRBV7-9 with TRBJ1-3; D is perhaps TRBD1 (6 bases). The germline V gene encodes CDR1 SEHNR and CDR2 FQNEAQ (reference sequence). Between the trimmed V and J ends, which lost 5 bases and 4 bases, there was a span of 15 bases. This CDR3 spans 15 amino acids. CDR3 bases: TGTGCCAGCAGCCCCCTCGGGGGGCTCGGAAACACCATATATTTT. It encodes CASSPLGGLGNTIYF. Variable domain in full (rest from reference TRBV7-9 and TRBJ1-3): DTGVSQNPRHKITKRGQNVTFRCDPISEHNRLYWYRQTLGQGPEFLTYFQNEAQLEKSRLLSDRFSAERPKGSFSTLEIQRTEQGDSAMYLCASSPLGGLGNTIYFGEGSWLTVV.

J is TRBJ1-2 and V is TRBV5-6; 11 bases line up with TRBD1. The trim removed 4 bases at V and 8 bases at J, leaving 7 bases unmatched. The CDR3 length is 14 residues. Germline V gives CDR1 SGHDT, CDR2 YYEEEE. CDR3 loop: CASSTDRGLSGYTF. The DNA of the CDR3 is TGTGCCAGCAGCACGGACAGGGGGCTAAGCGGCTACACCTTC.

The chain employs TRBV5-8 and TRBJ2-1; 8 positions agree with TRBD2. This CDR3 has 15 amino acids. J was trimmed by 5 bases and V by 0 bases; bases with no gene match: 4. Germline-derived CDR1 and CDR2 are SGHTS and YDEGEE. The CDR3 sequence: CASSLEGLAHNEQFF. As DNA, the CDR3 is TGTGCCAGCAGCTTGGAAGGACTAGCTCACAATGAGCAGTTCTTC.

The chain uses TRBV28 and TRBJ2-1; 13 bases match TRBD2. The CDR3 contains 17 residues. Germline V CDR1 and CDR2: MDHEN, SYDVKM. Germline trimming cut 4 bases from V and 6 bases from J; bases unmatched to any gene: 9. This CDR3 is CASSSGLAGVPGNEQFF. In DNA, the CDR3 is TGTGCCAGCAGTTCCGGACTAGCGGGGGTCCCGGGCAATGAGCAGTTCTTC.

This clone was detected only a few times. This chain joins TRBV15 and TRBJ2-5, with a weak D call TRBD1 (6 bases). The CDR3 runs 16 residues. The V end lost 3 bases, the J end lost 3 bases, and 17 bases lay between the germline ends. Germline CDR1 and CDR2: LNHNV and YYDKDF (reference sequence). The CDR3 nucleotides are TGTGCCACCAGCAGTGGGGTAACAGGGTCAGAAGAGACCCAGTACTTC. Residues: CATSSGVTGSEETQYF. Using reference TRBV15 and TRBJ2-5 for the parts outside the CDR3, the full variable domain is DAMVIQNPRYQVTQFGKPVTLSCSQTLNHNVMYWYQQKSSQAPKLLFHYYDKDFNNEADTPDNFQSRRPNTSFCFLDIRSPGLGDTAMYLCATSSGVTGSEETQYFGPGTRLLVL.

The chain combines TRBV10-2 with TRBJ2-1; D uncertain. There are 17 residues in the CDR3. Germline V gene data show CDR1 as WSHSY and CDR2 as SAAADI. V lost 0 bases and J lost 6, with 18 bases in between. The CDR3 bases are TGCGCCAGCAGTGAGTCGACGTTAGAGGATGATATCAATGAGCAGTTCTTC. It encodes CASSESTLEDDINEQFF.

This rearrangement joins TRBV5-6 to TRBJ1-2; TRBD1 might be the D (5 bases). CDR1 and CDR2 from the germline V gene are SGHDT and YYEEEE. Trimming pared 1 base from V and 7 bases from J, leaving 8 bases between. The CDR3 loop spans 12 amino acids. The CDR3 nucleotides are TGTGCCAGCAGCTTGTTCAGGGCTGGCTACACCTTC. Its protein product is CASSLFRAGYTF.

In this sample, this clone turned up a few times. V is TRBV7-2 and J is TRBJ1-5; D is ambiguous. The V gene lost 5 bases and the J gene lost 3 bases, with 14 bases spanning the gap. CDR1 is SGHTA, CDR2 FQGNSA, per germline. This CDR3 has 15 residues. This chain's CDR3 is CASSPPGRDNQPQHF. The DNA of the CDR3 is TGTGCCAGCAGCCCGCCGGGTCGGGACAATCAGCCCCAGCATTTT.

The V and J genes are TRBV11-2 and TRBJ2-1, with no clear D. Trimming took off 5 bases at V and 10 bases at J, with 12 bases between the two ends. Germline CDR1 and CDR2: SGHAT and FQNNGV. The CDR3 length is 12 residues. The CDR3 spells CASSPRSLEQFF. In DNA, the CDR3 is TGTGCCAGCAGCCCCAGGTCACTCGAGCAGTTCTTC.

V and J are TRBV19 and TRBJ2-3; D may be TRBD2 (6 bases). This CDR3 is 16 amino acids long. Looked up from germline, CDR1 is LNHDA and CDR2 is SQIVND (reference sequence). Trimming cost V 5 bases and J 1 base, with 16 bases left between them. As DNA, the CDR3 is TGTGCCAGTAGTCCACGGGGGATCTACCGCACAGATACGCAGTATTTT. Its protein is CASSPRGIYRTDTQYF.

This clone was counted only a few times. This sequence joins TRBV6-5 and TRBJ1-1; unclear D gene. The CDR3 is made up of 12 amino acids. V was cut by 8 bases and J by 1 base, with 8 bases left in between. The germline gives CDR1 MNHEY, CDR2 SVGAGI. Written as DNA, the CDR3 is TGTGCCAGCTCGGAGAGGAACACTGAAGCTTTCTTT. Amino acids: CASSERNTEAFF.

This chain uses TRBV27 with TRBJ2-5; maybe TRBD1 (5 bases). V was trimmed by 5 bases and J by 7 bases, leaving 8 bases between them. The CDR3 consists of 11 residues. From germline, CDR1 is MNHEY and CDR2 SMNVEV (reference sequence). The CDR3 nucleotides read TGTGCCAGCAGTCAAACAGGGACCCAGTACTTC. It yields the protein CASSQTGTQYF.

The J gene is TRBJ1-2, the V gene TRBV27; 10 nucleotides agree with TRBD1. Germline CDR1 reads MNHEY; CDR2 reads SMNVEV (reference sequence). This CDR3 spans 15 amino acids. Unmatched junction bases numbered 6, after V lost 4 bases and J lost 4 bases. As DNA, the CDR3 is TGTGCCAGCAGTTCACCGGGACAGGGGTTCTATGGCTACACCTTC. This codes for CASSSPGQGFYGYTF.

V usage is TRBV6-1 and J usage is TRBJ1-1, with a weak D call TRBD1 (5 bases). V lost 4 bases and J 5 bases, leaving 14 bases between the germline ends. The CDR3 is 14 residues long. Germline-derived CDR1 and CDR2 are MNHNS and SASEGT. This CDR3 is CASSAGRGVTEAFF. Written as DNA, the CDR3 is TGTGCCAGCAGTGCCGGGAGAGGGGTTACTGAAGCTTTCTTT.

The chain combines TRBV7-9 with TRBJ1-4; D might be TRBD1 (5 bases). The CDR3 has 15 amino acids. With 1 base removed from V and 9 bases from J, the gap between germline ends came to 15 bases. Per germline, CDR1 SEHNR and CDR2 FQNEAQ (reference sequence). The CDR3, as DNA: TGTGCCAGCAGCTTAGAGACCCGGGGGGTTCAAAAACTGTTTTTT. It encodes CASSLETRGVQKLFF.

The chain carries TRBV4-1 and TRBJ2-7; 9 bases are a match to TRBD2. This CDR3 spans 15 amino acids. V shed 0 bases, J shed 2 bases, and the junction held 2 bases outside the gene matches. The germline V gene has CDR1 MGHRA and CDR2 YSYEKL. The CDR3 sequence is CASSQDRGGAYEQYF. The CDR3 region has the DNA TGCGCCAGCAGCCAAGATCGCGGGGGGGCCTACGAGCAGTACTTC.